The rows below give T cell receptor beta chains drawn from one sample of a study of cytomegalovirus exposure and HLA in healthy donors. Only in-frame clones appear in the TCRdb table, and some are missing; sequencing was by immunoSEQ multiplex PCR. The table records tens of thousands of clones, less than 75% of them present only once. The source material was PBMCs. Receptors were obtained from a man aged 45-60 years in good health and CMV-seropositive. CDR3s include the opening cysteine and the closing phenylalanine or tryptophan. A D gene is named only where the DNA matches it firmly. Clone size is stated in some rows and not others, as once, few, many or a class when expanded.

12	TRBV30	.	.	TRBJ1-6	CAGRYGSSPLHF	TGTGCCGGGCGCTACGGTAGTTCACCCCTCCACTTT
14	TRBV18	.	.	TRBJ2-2	CASSPFGGHGELFF	TGTGCCAGCTCGCCATTCGGGGGGCACGGGGAGCTGTTTTTT
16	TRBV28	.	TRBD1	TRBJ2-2	CASSPTGTGGTGELFF	TGTGCCAGCAGTCCCACCGGGACAGGGGGCACCGGGGAGCTGTTTTTT
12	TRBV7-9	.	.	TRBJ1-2	CASSLGQRGYTF	TGTGCCAGCAGCCTGGGCCAGAGAGGCTACACCTTC
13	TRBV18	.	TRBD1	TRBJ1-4	CASSPKDREQLFF	TGTGCCAGCTCACCGAAGGACAGGGAGCAACTGTTTTTT
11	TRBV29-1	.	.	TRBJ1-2	CSVDRGGGYTF	TGCAGCGTTGACAGGGGTGGAGGCTACACCTTC
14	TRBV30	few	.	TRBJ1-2	CAWSVSGGGGGYTF	TGTGCCTGGAGTGTTTCTGGGGGAGGGGGTGGCTACACCTTC
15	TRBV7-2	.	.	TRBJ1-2	CASSLVGPGPYGYTF	TGTGCCAGCAGCTTAGTAGGGCCAGGGCCATATGGCTACACCTTC
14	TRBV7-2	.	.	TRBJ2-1	CASSLGGYFNEQFF	TGTGCCAGCAGCTTAGGAGGGTATTTCAATGAGCAGTTCTTC
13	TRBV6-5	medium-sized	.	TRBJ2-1	CASSYSLATEQFF	TGTGCCAGCAGTTACTCCCTAGCCACTGAGCAGTTCTTC
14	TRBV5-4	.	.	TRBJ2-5	CASSFPGFPETQYF	TGTGCCAGCAGCTTCCCGGGGTTTCCCGAGACCCAGTACTTC
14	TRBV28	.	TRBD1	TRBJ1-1	CASSFDREATEAFF	TGTGCCAGCAGTTTTGACAGGGAGGCCACTGAAGCTTTCTTT
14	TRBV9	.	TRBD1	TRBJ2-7	CASSRQGGSYEQYF	TGTGCCAGCAGCCGACAGGGGGGATCCTACGAGCAGTACTTC
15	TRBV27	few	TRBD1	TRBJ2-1	CASSLGQGGYNEQFF	TGTGCCAGCAGCTTGGGACAGGGTGGCTACAATGAGCAGTTCTTC
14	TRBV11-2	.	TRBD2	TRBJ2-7	CASSLGLAGRQQYF	TGTGCCAGCAGCTTAGGACTAGCGGGTCGGCAGCAGTACTTC
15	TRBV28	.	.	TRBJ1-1	CASSRFRGGDTEAFF	TGTGCCAGCAGTCGTTTCAGGGGAGGGGACACTGAAGCTTTCTTT
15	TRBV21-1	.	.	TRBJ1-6	CASSKVTRGNSPLHF	TGTGCCAGCAGCAAAGTGACCAGGGGAAATTCACCCCTCCACTTT
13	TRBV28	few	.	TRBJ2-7	CASRKPAFHEQYF	TGTGCCAGCAGGAAGCCCGCGTTCCACGAGCAGTACTTC
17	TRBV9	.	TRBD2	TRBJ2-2	CASSVVGGRGGTGELFF	TGTGCCAGCAGCGTAGTGGGGGGGAGGGGCGGCACCGGGGAGCTGTTTTTT
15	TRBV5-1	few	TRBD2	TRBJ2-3	CASSPGLLPTDTQYF	TGCGCCAGCAGCCCGGGACTACTCCCCACAGATACGCAGTATTTT
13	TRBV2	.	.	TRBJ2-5	CASYRDFQETQYF	TGTGCCAGTTATAGGGACTTCCAAGAGACCCAGTACTTC
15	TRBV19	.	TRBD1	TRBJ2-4	CASSIGTGGRDIQYF	TGTGCCAGTAGTATCGGGACAGGGGGCCGGGACATTCAGTACTTC
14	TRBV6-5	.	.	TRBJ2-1	CASSRTSLGNEQFF	TGTGCCAGCAGTCGGACATCTTTGGGCAATGAGCAGTTCTTC
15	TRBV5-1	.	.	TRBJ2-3	CASSLGAGITDTQYF	TGCGCCAGCAGCTTGGGGGCAGGGATCACAGATACGCAGTATTTT
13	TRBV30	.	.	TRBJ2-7	CAWMYGSSYEQYF	TGTGCCTGGATGTACGGGAGCTCCTACGAGCAGTACTTC
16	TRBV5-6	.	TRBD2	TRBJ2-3	CASSLGTSGGSDTQYF	TGTGCCAGCAGCCTCGGGACTAGCGGGGGGTCAGATACGCAGTATTTT
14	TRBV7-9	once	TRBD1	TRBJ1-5	CASSSADRAQPQHF	TGTGCCAGCAGCTCCGCGGACAGGGCTCAGCCCCAGCATTTT
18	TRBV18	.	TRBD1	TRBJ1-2	CASSAIGILPGGGYGYTF	TGTGCCAGCTCAGCAATTGGGATCCTCCCAGGGGGCGGCTATGGCTACACCTTC
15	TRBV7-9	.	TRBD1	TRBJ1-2	CASSRGAGTVYGYTF	TGTGCCAGCAGCCGAGGGGCCGGGACAGTCTATGGCTACACCTTC
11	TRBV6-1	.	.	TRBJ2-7	CASSDNYEQYF	TGTGCCAGCAGTGACAACTACGAGCAGTACTTC
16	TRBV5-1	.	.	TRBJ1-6	CASSLGGSSYNSPLHF	TGCGCCAGCAGCTTGGGAGGGAGCTCCTATAATTCACCCCTCCACTTT
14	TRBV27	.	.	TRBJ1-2	CASSFQGGNYGYTF	TGTGCCAGCAGTTTTCAAGGGGGTAACTATGGCTACACCTTC
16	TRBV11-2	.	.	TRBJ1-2	CASSLETGFSPYGYTF	TGTGCCAGCAGCTTGGAAACAGGGTTCTCGCCCTATGGCTACACCTTC
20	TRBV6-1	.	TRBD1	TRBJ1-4	CASSEATTRTGYFSNEKLFF	TGTGCCAGCAGTGAAGCAACCACCAGGACAGGGTACTTCTCTAATGAAAAACTGTTTTTT
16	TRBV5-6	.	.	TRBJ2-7	CASSRFTGEAFHEQYF	TGTGCCAGCAGCCGGTTTACGGGAGAAGCTTTCCACGAGCAGTACTTC
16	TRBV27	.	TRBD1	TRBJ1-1	CASRPGQENLGTEAFF	TGTGCCAGCAGGCCCGGACAGGAAAATCTGGGTACTGAAGCTTTCTTT
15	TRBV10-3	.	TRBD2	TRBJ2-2	CAIGSGGSNTGELFF	TGTGCCATCGGCAGCGGCGGGAGCAACACCGGGGAGCTGTTTTTT
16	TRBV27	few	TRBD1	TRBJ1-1	CASSSSGGGLGTEAFF	TGTGCCAGCAGCTCGTCTGGAGGGGGCTTGGGCACTGAAGCTTTCTTT
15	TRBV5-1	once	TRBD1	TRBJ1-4	CASSSGQGSNEKLFF	TGCGCCAGCAGCTCGGGACAGGGGAGTAATGAAAAACTGTTTTTT
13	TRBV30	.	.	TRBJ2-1	CAWSIGLYNEQFF	TGTGCCTGGAGTATCGGACTTTACAATGAGCAGTTCTTC
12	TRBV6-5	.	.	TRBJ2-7	CASSYSRYEQYF	TGTGCCAGCAGTTACTCGAGATACGAGCAGTACTTC
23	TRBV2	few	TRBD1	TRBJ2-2	CASSHAHPMERAGTAEHTGELFF	TGTGCCAGCAGTCATGCCCATCCAATGGAGCGCGCCGGGACAGCAGAACACACCGGGGAGCTGTTTTTT